These 8 T cell receptor beta chains came from one sample sequenced in a study of blood T cell repertoires in COVID-19. TCRdb keeps only in-frame clones here, not all; method: immunoSEQ multiplex PCR. The sample lists approximately 250,000 clones, approximately 86% occurring once. Sequenced input: peripheral blood. The source is a man in his late teens or twenties with active or convalescent COVID-19.

The V gene is TRBV27, the J gene TRBJ1-4; D is unresolved. The CDR3 length is 15 residues. The V and J ends lost 7 bases and 0 bases respectively, with 12 bases between them. Germline CDR1 is MNHEY and CDR2 is SMNVEV (reference sequence). CDR3: CASKGAVATNEKLFF. CDR3 nucleotides: TGTGCCAGCAAGGGAGCAGTTGCAACTAATGAAAAACTGTTTTTT.

The V call is TRBV11-2, the J call TRBJ2-3; TRBD2 matches 8 bases. The CDR3 is made up of 15 amino acids. The trim removed 2 bases at V and 5 bases at J, leaving 6 bases unmatched. Germline V CDR1 and CDR2: SGHAT, FQNNGV. In DNA, the CDR3 is TGTGCCAGCAGCTTACGTCGGGAGGGCCAAGATACGCAGTATTTT. This encodes CASSLRREGQDTQYF.

V is TRBV2 and J is TRBJ1-5; no firm D call. Germline V lookup: CDR1 SNHLY, CDR2 FYNNEI. This CDR3 comprises 14 residues. V was pared by 1 base and J by 6 bases, with 10 bases between. CDR3 in DNA: TGTGCCAGCAGTGAAGAGCGGGGAGGTCAGCCCCAGCATTTT. Amino acid sequence: CASSEERGGQPQHF.

The chain links TRBV29-1 to TRBJ2-5; 10 bases line up with TRBD2. The junction had 6 bases not matched to a gene; V was cut back by 6 bases and J by 2 bases. Germline values: CDR1 SQVTM, CDR2 ANQGSEA. The CDR3 runs 14 residues. CDR3: CSVVPGLAQETQYF. The CDR3 DNA follows: TGCAGCGTGGTCCCGGGACTAGCGCAAGAGACCCAGTACTTC. The full variable domain, its missing parts supplied by reference TRBV29-1 and TRBJ2-5, is SAVISQKPSRDICQRGTSLTIQCQVDSQVTMMFWYRQQPGQSLTLIATANQGSEATYESGFVIDKFPISRPNLTFSTLTVSNMSPEDSSIYLCSVVPGLAQETQYFGPGTRLLVL.

This chain joins TRBV18 and TRBJ1-2; 9 positions agree with TRBD1. This CDR3 spans 13 amino acids. The J segment lost 6 bases and the V segment lost 8 bases, leaving 7 bases of the junction unmatched. CDR1 and CDR2 from the germline V gene are KGHSH and LQKENI. CDR3 DNA sequence: TGTGCCAGCACGCTGGGACAGGGAAATGGCTACACCTTC. Translating it yields CASTLGQGNGYTF.

Worth noting for this clone: A read error may account for a junction end that differs from germline. The genes are TRBV7-7 and TRBJ2-5; no firm D call. The CDR3 loop spans 15 amino acids. Germline CDR1 reads SSHAT; CDR2 reads FNYEAQ (reference sequence). The CDR3 reads CASSFGGTEQETQYF. CDR3 bases: TGTGCTAGCAGCTTTGGCGGAACGGAGCAAGAGACCCAGTACTTC.

This chain connects TRBV21-1 to TRBJ2-5; the DNA was not used to check the table's D call, TRBD2. TRBV21-1 is a pseudogene. The CDR3 extends over 16 amino acids. CDR3 in amino acids: CASSILAGGPGETQYF. The CDR3 nucleotides are TGTGCCAGCAGCATACTAGCGGGGGGGCCAGGGGAGACCCAGTACTTC.

This clone was detected once. V and J are TRBV9 and TRBJ2-2; 9 positions match TRBD1. CDR1 SGDLS and CDR2 YYNGEE come from the germline V gene. After removal of 1 base from V and 6 bases from J, the junction contained 7 bases not matched to a gene. The CDR3 consists of 16 residues. The CDR3 is CASSVRGQGKPGELFF. CDR3 nucleotides: TGTGCCAGCAGCGTACGTGGACAGGGGAAACCCGGGGAGCTGTTTTTT.